These T cell receptor beta chains were read from a single sample in a study of shared clonotypes between healthy human individuals. Data came from immunoSEQ multiplex PCR; TCRdb stores just in-frame clones and leaves some out. The sample lists 1.5 million to 2.5 million clones, approximately 94% occurring once. Specimen: naive CD8+ T cells sorted from blood. These receptors all come from a man aged 18 to 35 in good health. The CDR3 runs from the conserved cysteine through the conserved F or W. A D gene is named only where the DNA matches it firmly. Expanded clones get a size class; other rows say once, few or many, or leave the size out.

J gene: TRBJ2-3
V gene: TRBV5-6
D gene: -
clone size: once
CDR3 DNA: TGTGCCAGCAGCCCCGACTCGGAAGATACGCAGTATTTT
CDR3 protein: CASSPDSEDTQYF

J gene: TRBJ2-1
V gene: TRBV18
D gene: TRBD1
clone size: -
CDR3 DNA: TGTGCCAGCTCACAATGGACAGGGTACAATGAGCAGTTCTTC
CDR3 protein: CASSQWTGYNEQFF

J gene: TRBJ2-1
V gene: TRBV28
D gene: -
clone size: -
CDR3 DNA: TGTGCCAGCAGTACCTTAGGGGGAATCGACAATGAGCAGTTCTTC
CDR3 protein: CASSTLGGIDNEQFF

J gene: TRBJ2-7
V gene: TRBV28
D gene: TRBD1
clone size: once
CDR3 DNA: TGTGCCAGCAGTTTGACAGGGGATGCCTACGAGCAGTACTTC
CDR3 protein: CASSLTGDAYEQYF

J gene: TRBJ2-3
V gene: TRBV7-3
D gene: -
clone size: -
CDR3 DNA: TGTGCCAGCAGCTTAACTCTCTTAGATACGCAGTATTTT
CDR3 protein: CASSLTLLDTQYF

J gene: TRBJ2-2
V gene: TRBV5-1
D gene: -
clone size: -
CDR3 DNA: TGCGCCAGCAGCTTGGAAAATTCCGGGGAGCTGTTTTTT
CDR3 protein: CASSLENSGELFF

J gene: TRBJ1-5
V gene: TRBV2
D gene: -
clone size: -
CDR3 DNA: TGTGCCAGCAGTGTTGACCGGTTTAGCAATCAGCCCCAGCATTTT
CDR3 protein: CASSVDRFSNQPQHF

J gene: TRBJ1-5
V gene: TRBV27
D gene: TRBD1
clone size: once
CDR3 DNA: TGTGCCAGCAGTTGGGACAGGGATCAGCCCCAGCATTTT
CDR3 protein: CASSWDRDQPQHF

J gene: TRBJ1-6
V gene: TRBV7-6
D gene: TRBD1
clone size: -
CDR3 DNA: TGTGCCAGCAGCTTAGTTGCGGGGGGACAGTCCCTAATGCGTTCACCCCTCCACTTT
CDR3 protein: CASSLVAGGQSLMRSPLHF

J gene: TRBJ1-6
V gene: TRBV30
D gene: -
clone size: -
CDR3 DNA: TGTGCCTGGAGCGGACAGATCGAAACTGATGGATCACCCCTCCACTTT
CDR3 protein: CAWSGQIETDGSPLHF

J gene: TRBJ1-4
V gene: TRBV10-3
D gene: TRBD1
clone size: -
CDR3 DNA: TGTGCCATCAGCACCGGGACAGGGCAAGAAAAACTGTTTTTT
CDR3 protein: CAISTGTGQEKLFF

J gene: TRBJ1-1
V gene: TRBV6-6
D gene: -
clone size: -
CDR3 DNA: TGTGCCAGCACCGACCGCGAGACTGAAGCTTTCTTT
CDR3 protein: CASTDRETEAFF

J gene: TRBJ2-1
V gene: TRBV27
D gene: -
clone size: -
CDR3 DNA: TGTGCCAGCAGTTTCACGGCGGATTGGGATGAGCAGTTCTTC
CDR3 protein: CASSFTADWDEQFF

J gene: TRBJ1-2
V gene: TRBV7-9
D gene: TRBD1
clone size: -
CDR3 DNA: TGTGCCAGCAGCTTAGGACCCGCCAGGGGGACCTATGGCTACACCTTC
CDR3 protein: CASSLGPARGTYGYTF

J gene: TRBJ2-6
V gene: TRBV19
D gene: -
clone size: -
CDR3 DNA: TGTGCCAGTAGTGTATTAGAGACTGGGGCCAACGTCCTGACTTTC
CDR3 protein: CASSVLETGANVLTF

J gene: TRBJ2-7
V gene: TRBV27
D gene: TRBD2
clone size: -
CDR3 DNA: TGTGCCAGCAGTCTCGGGACTAGCCTAGAGCAGTACTTC
CDR3 protein: CASSLGTSLEQYF

J gene: TRBJ2-7
V gene: TRBV7-8
D gene: -
clone size: once
CDR3 DNA: TGTGCCAGCAGCTTTCTCAGGGTAGGCGAGCAGTACTTC
CDR3 protein: CASSFLRVGEQYF

J gene: TRBJ1-1
V gene: TRBV30
D gene: -
clone size: -
CDR3 DNA: TGTGCCTGGAGTATTGGTAGCACTGAAGCTTTCTTT
CDR3 protein: CAWSIGSTEAFF

J gene: TRBJ1-1
V gene: TRBV7-6
D gene: -
clone size: -
CDR3 DNA: TGTGCCAGCAGCTTAGGATCCCAACCTGGGACTGAAGCTTTCTTT
CDR3 protein: CASSLGSQPGTEAFF

J gene: TRBJ2-3
V gene: TRBV7-3
D gene: -
clone size: -
CDR3 DNA: TGTGCCAGCAGCTTAGCGGGCCTAGATACGCAGTATTTT
CDR3 protein: CASSLAGLDTQYF

J gene: TRBJ2-3
V gene: TRBV30
D gene: -
clone size: once
CDR3 DNA: TGTGCCTGGGACCCGGACAGTAGCACAGATACGCAGTATTTT
CDR3 protein: CAWDPDSSTDTQYF

J gene: TRBJ1-6
V gene: TRBV2
D gene: -
clone size: -
CDR3 DNA: TGTGCCAGCAGTGAATCGCGGGATTATAATTCACCCCTCCACTTT
CDR3 protein: CASSESRDYNSPLHF

J gene: TRBJ1-1
V gene: TRBV7-9
D gene: -
clone size: -
CDR3 DNA: TGTGCCAGCAGCTTTAATCCAGGTGAAGCTTTCTTT
CDR3 protein: CASSFNPGEAFF

J gene: TRBJ2-7
V gene: TRBV27
D gene: TRBD1
clone size: once
CDR3 DNA: TGTGCCAGCAGTTTAGATCAGGGGGCCTACGAGCAGTACTTC
CDR3 protein: CASSLDQGAYEQYF

J gene: TRBJ2-2
V gene: TRBV13
D gene: -
clone size: -
CDR3 DNA: TGTGCCAGCAGCCCCCTGGGTAGGGACGGCACCGGGGAGCTGTTTTTT
CDR3 protein: CASSPLGRDGTGELFF

J gene: TRBJ1-6
V gene: TRBV7-9
D gene: -
clone size: once
CDR3 DNA: TGTGCCAGCAGCGCTGTCCTCGGGGTCAATTCACCCCTCCACTTT
CDR3 protein: CASSAVLGVNSPLHF

J gene: TRBJ2-7
V gene: TRBV7-9
D gene: TRBD2
clone size: -
CDR3 DNA: TGTGCCAGCAGCTTAGCGGCAGGACTAGGCGACGAGCAGTACTTC
CDR3 protein: CASSLAAGLGDEQYF

J gene: TRBJ2-7
V gene: TRBV6-5
D gene: -
clone size: -
CDR3 DNA: TGTGCCAGCAGCATAACCGGGAGCTCCTACGAGCAGTACTTC
CDR3 protein: CASSITGSSYEQYF

J gene: TRBJ2-1
V gene: TRBV29-1
D gene: TRBD1
clone size: once
CDR3 DNA: TGCAGCGGGGGTGCAGGGGGCGACCAGCAGTTCTTC
CDR3 protein: CSGGAGGDQQFF

J gene: TRBJ2-3
V gene: TRBV27
D gene: TRBD1
clone size: -
CDR3 DNA: TGTGCCAGCACTCAAATCCTAATTTTAGGACAGGGGGCCTCCACAGATACGCAGTATTTT
CDR3 protein: CASTQILILGQGASTDTQYF

J gene: TRBJ2-7
V gene: TRBV9
D gene: TRBD2
clone size: -
CDR3 DNA: TGTGCCAGCAGCGCGACGGGGGGGCACTACGAGCAGTACTTC
CDR3 protein: CASSATGGHYEQYF

J gene: TRBJ1-2
V gene: TRBV13
D gene: TRBD1
clone size: -
CDR3 DNA: TGTGCCAGCAGCTTAGGTTCCGGGACAGGGGACTATGGCTACACCTTC
CDR3 protein: CASSLGSGTGDYGYTF

J gene: TRBJ2-7
V gene: TRBV18
D gene: -
clone size: -
CDR3 DNA: TGTGCCAGCTCTCTTCCGGGGGCCTACGAGCAGTACTTC
CDR3 protein: CASSLPGAYEQYF

J gene: TRBJ1-2
V gene: TRBV6-1
D gene: -
clone size: -
CDR3 DNA: TGTGCCAGCATTATAAAGGAACGATTTTTAGCTGGCTACACCTTC
CDR3 protein: CASIIKERFLAGYTF

J gene: TRBJ2-7
V gene: TRBV9
D gene: -
clone size: -
CDR3 DNA: TGTGCCAGCAGCGTAGGTCAACTTAACGAGCAGTACTTC
CDR3 protein: CASSVGQLNEQYF

J gene: TRBJ2-7
V gene: TRBV28
D gene: -
clone size: once
CDR3 DNA: TGTGCCAGCAGCCAGGCCCTATCCTACGAGCAGTACTTC
CDR3 protein: CASSQALSYEQYF

J gene: TRBJ2-7
V gene: TRBV6-5
D gene: -
clone size: -
CDR3 DNA: TGTGCCAGCAAGACTGGGACCCCCTACGAGCAGTACTTC
CDR3 protein: CASKTGTPYEQYF

J gene: TRBJ2-4
V gene: TRBV7-9
D gene: TRBD2
clone size: once
CDR3 DNA: TGTGCCAGCAGCCCATCGGGAGGGGCCTGGGGGTACTTC
CDR3 protein: CASSPSGGAWGYF

J gene: TRBJ1-1
V gene: TRBV27
D gene: TRBD1
clone size: -
CDR3 DNA: TGTGCCAGCAGTTTATCGAGCAGGGGGCATGAGGCTTTCTTT
CDR3 protein: CASSLSSRGHEAFF

J gene: TRBJ2-7
V gene: TRBV6-1
D gene: -
clone size: -
CDR3 DNA: TGTGCCAGCAGGGAAGGGGTCGCCTACGAGCAGTACTTC
CDR3 protein: CASREGVAYEQYF

J gene: TRBJ1-2
V gene: TRBV6-6
D gene: TRBD1
clone size: -
CDR3 DNA: TGTGCCAGCAGCCCCGGGACAGGGGTTGGCTACACCTTC
CDR3 protein: CASSPGTGVGYTF

J gene: TRBJ2-3
V gene: TRBV30
D gene: -
clone size: -
CDR3 DNA: TGTGCCTGGAGTGTAGAGGGAGATACGCAGTATTTT
CDR3 protein: CAWSVEGDTQYF

J gene: TRBJ1-5
V gene: TRBV5-6
D gene: TRBD1
clone size: few
CDR3 DNA: TGTGCCAGCAGTGACAGGGACACTCAGCCCCAGCATTTT
CDR3 protein: CASSDRDTQPQHF

J gene: TRBJ1-1
V gene: TRBV27
D gene: -
clone size: -
CDR3 DNA: TGTGCCAGCAGTTTAGCAGGGTCGAACACTGAAGCTTTCTTT
CDR3 protein: CASSLAGSNTEAFF

J gene: TRBJ2-7
V gene: TRBV30
D gene: TRBD2
clone size: -
CDR3 DNA: TGTGCCTGGAGTGGTGCAGTAGAGGGACTAACCTTATACGAGCAGTACTTC
CDR3 protein: CAWSGAVEGLTLYEQYF

J gene: TRBJ1-2
V gene: TRBV28
D gene: TRBD1
clone size: -
CDR3 DNA: TGTGCCAGCACCAAGGGGGGACAGGGGCACGGCTACACCTTC
CDR3 protein: CASTKGGQGHGYTF

J gene: TRBJ2-1
V gene: TRBV5-6
D gene: TRBD2
clone size: -
CDR3 DNA: TGTGCCAGCAGCCCGGACGTCGGTACTAGCGGGATAGGCGATGAGCAGTTCTTC
CDR3 protein: CASSPDVGTSGIGDEQFF

J gene: TRBJ2-7
V gene: TRBV5-5
D gene: TRBD2
clone size: -
CDR3 DNA: TGTGCCAGCAGCTTGGGGTCACTGACTAGCGGGAGGGGTTTCTCCTACGAGCAGTACTTC
CDR3 protein: CASSLGSLTSGRGFSYEQYF